This TCR beta chain was captured in a study of control samples from healthy donors and cancer patients. Method: immunoSEQ multiplex PCR; TCRdb's copy keeps in-frame clones and lacks some. There are about 130,000 clones in the sample; roughly 88% occur only once, and 3.2% lies in the top ten. CDR1 KGHSH and CDR2 LQKENI come from the germline V gene. The CDR3 has 14 residues. The junction had 5 bases not matched to a gene; V was cut back by 8 bases and J by 0 bases. This clonotype was obtained from a man aged 50 to 59 in good health. The sample was blood. The chain carries TRBV18 and TRBJ2-3; 7 nucleotides agree with TRBD1. CDR3 protein: CASQGGRSTDTQYF. DNA for the CDR3: TGTGCCAGCCAAGGGGGCCGGAGCACAGATACGCAGTATTTT.